This T cell receptor beta chain is from a study of T cell repertoires in cytomegalovirus infection. About the study: Indications came from public TCR beta signatures; they pointed to CMV infection and to a matching HLA type.

TCRdb independently ran MiXCR on the reads; one entry per CDR3 protein. Among 350,000 to 550,000 distinct CDR3 sequences, approximately 30% were seen once, and the ten largest hold roughly an eighth. Regarding the study as a whole: The study identified carriers of CMV plus the relevant HLA from cumulative public TCR beta family frequency. The ex vivo response was dominated by HLA-C-restricted CMV-specific TCR beta clonotypes.

V was pared by 6 bases and J by 4 bases, with 12 bases between. CDR3 size: 13 residues. CDR1 and CDR2 from the germline V gene are SEHNR and FQNEAQ (reference sequence). This clonotype was counted between two and nine times. The antigen is unknown. Material for sequencing was PBMCs. J is TRBJ1-1 and V is TRBV7-9; D not certain. The TCR comes from a human donor in good health (CMV status not recorded). Some clones in this sample may be carry-over from other donors' samples. This chain's CDR3 is CASSKGVSTEAFF. Written as DNA, the CDR3 is TGTGCCAGCAGTAAGGGAGTTAGCACTGAAGCTTTCTTT.